This T cell receptor (beta chain) was captured in a study of vaccination effects on CD4 cells after COVID-19. About the study: Each participant received a vaccine that was either BNT162b2 or mRNA-1273, given as two doses.

The CDR3 is 13 residues long. The germline V and J ends were trimmed by 3 bases and 8 bases, with 14 bases remaining between them. Sequenced by immunoSEQ multiplex PCR; TCRdb stores in-frame clones only, minus some. The sample gives about 79,000 clones, approximately 74% of which show up once; more than 1.5% is in the top ten. Before sequencing took place, the ViraFEST assay used viral peptide pools to expand antigen-specific CD4+ T cells. Upon completion of under eleven days in culture, CD4+ T cells were isolated. Cultures of under 2.5 million PBMC per well contained about 9.5 IU/ml IL-2 plus 10 ug/ml peptides. Remarks on this clone: Its antigen is as yet unknown.

This TCR was recovered from a human donor who received a COVID-19 vaccine. This chain uses TRBV12-3 or TRBV12-4 with TRBJ2-7, with TRBD1 as a possible D gene (6 bases). Sequencing was performed on CD4+ T cells from PBMCs cultured with HCoV-229E spike peptides, taken before COVID-19 vaccination. CDR3 region: CASSLSGTSKQYV. The DNA of the CDR3 is TGTGCCAGCAGTTTGTCAGGGACATCCAAGCAGTACGTC.